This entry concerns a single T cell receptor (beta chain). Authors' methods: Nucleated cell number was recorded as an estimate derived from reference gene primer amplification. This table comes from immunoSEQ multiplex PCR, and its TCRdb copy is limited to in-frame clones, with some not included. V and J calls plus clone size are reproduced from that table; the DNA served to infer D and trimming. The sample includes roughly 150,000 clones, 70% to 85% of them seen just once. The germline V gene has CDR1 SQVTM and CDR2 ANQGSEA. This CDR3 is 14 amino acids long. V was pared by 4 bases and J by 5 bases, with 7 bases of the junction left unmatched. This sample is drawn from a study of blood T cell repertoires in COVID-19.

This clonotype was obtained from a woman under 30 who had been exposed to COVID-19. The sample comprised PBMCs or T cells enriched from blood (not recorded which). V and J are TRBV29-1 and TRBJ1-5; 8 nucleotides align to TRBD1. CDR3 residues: CSVGQDREDQPQHF. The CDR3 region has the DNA TGCAGCGTTGGACAGGACAGGGAAGATCAGCCCCAGCATTTT.